The source of this TCR beta chain is a study of CD8+ T cells in alopecia areata. The overall study: Twice daily, treated patients received 5 to 10 mg of oral tofacitinib. The study gave tofacitinib for 6 to 18 months, then 6 months off drug. Overall study findings and caveats: Alphabeta T cells residing in normal skin are also sequenced in scalp samples. In patients, TCRs were shared less clearly than in mice, and HLA may possibly be involved.

cDNA serving as the sequencing template came from extracted, reverse transcribed RNA. The method was immunoSEQ multiplex PCR; TCRdb's version includes in-frame clones alone and lacks a portion of them. The sample lists about 150,000 clones, around half occurring once. With regard to this clone: Its antigen is currently unknown.

The trim removed 0 bases at V and 5 bases at J, leaving 12 bases unmatched. From germline, CDR1 is SGDLS and CDR2 YYNGEE. The CDR3 sequence is 18 residues long. The TCR sequence derives from a human donor with alopecia areata. Material: CD8+ T cells sorted from blood, obtained at week 0. V is TRBV9 and J is TRBJ2-2; 8 bases line up with TRBD2. The CDR3 DNA is TGTGCCAGCAGCGTAGCCCGAGCGGGGGCCTTCCCGACCGGGGAGCTGTTTTTT. As protein: CASSVARAGAFPTGELFF.